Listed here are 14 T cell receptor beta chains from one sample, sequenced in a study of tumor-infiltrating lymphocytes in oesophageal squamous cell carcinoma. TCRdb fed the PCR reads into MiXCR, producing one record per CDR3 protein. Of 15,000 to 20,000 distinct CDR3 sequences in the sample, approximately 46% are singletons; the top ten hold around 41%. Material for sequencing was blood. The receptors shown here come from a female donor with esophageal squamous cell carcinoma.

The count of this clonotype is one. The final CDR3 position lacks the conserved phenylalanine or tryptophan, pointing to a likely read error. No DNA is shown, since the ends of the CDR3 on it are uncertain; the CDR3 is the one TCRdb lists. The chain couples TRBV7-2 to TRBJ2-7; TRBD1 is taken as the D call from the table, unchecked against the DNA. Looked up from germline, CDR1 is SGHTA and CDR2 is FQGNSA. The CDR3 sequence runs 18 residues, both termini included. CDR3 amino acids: CASSRDGQSSYNEQFFGS.

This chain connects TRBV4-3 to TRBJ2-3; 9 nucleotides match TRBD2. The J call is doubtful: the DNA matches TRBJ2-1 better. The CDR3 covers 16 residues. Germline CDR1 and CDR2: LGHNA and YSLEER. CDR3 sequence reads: CASSQEFAGGPDEQFF. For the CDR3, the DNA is TGCGCCAGCAGCCAAGAGTTCGCGGGAGGGCCCGACGAGCAGTTCTTC.

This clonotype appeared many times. The CDR3 loop reads CASRSGTGVNEQFF. As DNA, the CDR3 is TGTGCCAGCAGAAGTGGGACAGGGGTGAATGAGCAGTTCTTC. The V gene is TRBV27, the J gene TRBJ2-1; 10 bases fit TRBD1. CDR1 is MNHEY, CDR2 SMNVEV, per germline (reference sequence). This CDR3 spans 14 amino acids. J was trimmed by 7 bases and V by 6 bases; bases with no gene match: 6.

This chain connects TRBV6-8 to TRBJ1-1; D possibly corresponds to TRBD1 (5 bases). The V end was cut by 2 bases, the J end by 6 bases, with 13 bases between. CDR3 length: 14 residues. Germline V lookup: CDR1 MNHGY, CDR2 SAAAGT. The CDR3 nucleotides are TGTGCCAGCAGTTACAGTGGGGCCGGGGCTGAAGCTTTCTTT. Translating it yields CASSYSGAGAEAFF.

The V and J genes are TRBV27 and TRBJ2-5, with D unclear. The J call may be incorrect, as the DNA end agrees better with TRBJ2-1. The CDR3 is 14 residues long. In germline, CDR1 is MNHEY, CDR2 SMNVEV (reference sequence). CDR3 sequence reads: CASSLDSLYNEQFF. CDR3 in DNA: TGTGCCAGCAGTTTAGACTCCCTCTACAATGAGCAGTTCTTC.

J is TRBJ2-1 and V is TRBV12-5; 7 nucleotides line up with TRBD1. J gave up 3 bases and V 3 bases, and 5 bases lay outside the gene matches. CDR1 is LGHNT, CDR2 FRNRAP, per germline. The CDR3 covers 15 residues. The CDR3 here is CASGFGTEYYNEQFF. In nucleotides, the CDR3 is TGTGCTAGTGGTTTCGGGACAGAGTACTACAATGAGCAGTTCTTC.

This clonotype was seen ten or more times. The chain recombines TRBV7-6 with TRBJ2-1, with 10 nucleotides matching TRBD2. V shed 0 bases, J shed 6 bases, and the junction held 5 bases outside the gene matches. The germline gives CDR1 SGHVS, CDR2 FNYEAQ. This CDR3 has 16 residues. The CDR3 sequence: CASSLATASGSNEQFF. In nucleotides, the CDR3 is TGTGCCAGCAGCTTAGCCACGGCTAGCGGGAGCAATGAGCAGTTCTTC. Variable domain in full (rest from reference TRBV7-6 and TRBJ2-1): GAGVSQSPRYKVTKRGQDVALRCDPISGHVSLYWYRQALGQGPEFLTYFNYEAQQDKSGLPNDRFSAERPEGSISTLTIQRTEQRDSAMYRCASSLATASGSNEQFFGPGTRLTVL.

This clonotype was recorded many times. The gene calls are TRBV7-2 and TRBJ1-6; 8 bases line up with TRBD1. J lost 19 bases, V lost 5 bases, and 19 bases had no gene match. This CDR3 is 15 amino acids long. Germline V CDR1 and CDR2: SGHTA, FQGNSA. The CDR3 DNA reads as TGTGCCAGCAGCGAATCGGGACAGGCTTCCTACGAGCAGCACTTT. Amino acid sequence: CASSESGQASYEQHF.

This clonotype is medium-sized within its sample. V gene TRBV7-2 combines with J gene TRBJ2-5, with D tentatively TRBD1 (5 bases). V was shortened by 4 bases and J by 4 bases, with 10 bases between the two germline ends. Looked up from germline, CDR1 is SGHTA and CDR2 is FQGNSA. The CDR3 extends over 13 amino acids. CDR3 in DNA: TGTGCCAGCAGCTCAGGGCAAATAGAGACCCAGTACTTC. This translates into CASSSGQIETQYF.

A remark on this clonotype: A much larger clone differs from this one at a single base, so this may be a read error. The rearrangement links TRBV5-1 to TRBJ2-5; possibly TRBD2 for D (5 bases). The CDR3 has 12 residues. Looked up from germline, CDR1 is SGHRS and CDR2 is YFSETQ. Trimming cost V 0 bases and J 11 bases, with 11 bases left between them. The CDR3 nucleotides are TGCGCCAGCAGCTTGGCGGAGGATGAGCAGTACTTC. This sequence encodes CASSLAEDEQYF.

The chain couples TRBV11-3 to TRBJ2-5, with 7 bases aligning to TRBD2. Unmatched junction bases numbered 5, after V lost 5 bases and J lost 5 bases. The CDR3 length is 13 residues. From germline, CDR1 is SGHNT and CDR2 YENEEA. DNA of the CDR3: TGTGCCAGCAGCCCCCGGACTAGGGAGACCCAGTACTTC. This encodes CASSPRTRETQYF.

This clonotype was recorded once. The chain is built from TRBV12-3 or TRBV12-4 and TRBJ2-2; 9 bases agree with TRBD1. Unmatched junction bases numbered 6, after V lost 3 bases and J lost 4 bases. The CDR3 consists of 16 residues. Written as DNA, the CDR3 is TGTGCCAGCAGTTTCGGGACAGGGTTTGGCACCGGGGAGCTGTTTTTT. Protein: CASSFGTGFGTGELFF.

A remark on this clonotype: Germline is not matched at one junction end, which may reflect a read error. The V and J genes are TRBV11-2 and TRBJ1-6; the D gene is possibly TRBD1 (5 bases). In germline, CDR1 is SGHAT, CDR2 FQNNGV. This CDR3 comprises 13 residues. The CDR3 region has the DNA TGTGCCAGCAGCTTCGGCGGGACCTACGAGCAGTACTTT. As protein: CASSFGGTYEQYF. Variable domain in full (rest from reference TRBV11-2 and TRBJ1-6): EAGVAQSPRYKIIEKRQSVAFWCNPISGHATLYWYQQILGQGPKLLIQFQNNGVVDDSQLPKDRFSAERLKGVDSTLKIQPAKLEDSAVYLCASSFGGTYEQYFGNGTRLTVT.

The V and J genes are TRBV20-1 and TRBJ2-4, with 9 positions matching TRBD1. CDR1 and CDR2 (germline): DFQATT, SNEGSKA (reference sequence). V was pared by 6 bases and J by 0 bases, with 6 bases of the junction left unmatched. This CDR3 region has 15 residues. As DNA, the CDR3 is TGCAGTGCGGGGGACAGGGTACAAGCCAAAAACATTCAGTACTTC. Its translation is CSAGDRVQAKNIQYF.